One sample yielded the 21 T cell receptor beta chains listed below, sequenced in a study of T cells in Graves' hyperthyroidism and ophthalmopathy. RNA transcripts provided the source from which TCR beta CDR3 regions were amplified. RT-PCR in the first round (using the HTBI primer set) targeted the TCR CDR3. TCRdb re-analysed the multiplex PCR reads in MiXCR, keeping a single row per CDR3 protein. Seen here are about 200,000 distinct CDR3 sequences, around 19% observed once, and the top ten hold roughly 44%. Sequenced sample: blood. The receptors were gathered from a man aged 35-49 years with Graves' hyperthyroidism.

The table lists this clonotype with a few counts. V gene TRBV5-6 combines with J gene TRBJ1-2, with 7 positions matching TRBD1. CDR3 length: 14 residues. With 4 bases clipped from V and 2 bases from J, the junction kept 5 bases outside the gene matches. Germline CDR1 is SGHDT and CDR2 is YYEEEE. The CDR3 DNA reads as TGTGCCAGCAGCGCGCTACAGGGGAACTATGGCTACACCTTC. Its protein product is CASSALQGNYGYTF.

This chain connects TRBV20-1 to TRBJ2-7; 8 positions match TRBD1. The CDR3 is 13 residues long. Germline CDR1 DFQATT, CDR2 SNEGSKA (reference sequence). Unmatched junction bases numbered 4, after V lost 4 bases and J lost 2 bases. CDR3: CSATTGDPYEQYF. The CDR3 bases are TGCAGTGCTACGACAGGGGATCCCTACGAGCAGTACTTC.

This clonotype was detected many times. The J gene is TRBJ2-2, the V gene TRBV30, with D possibly being TRBD1 (6 bases). CDR3 size: 13 residues. Germline V gene lookup returns CDR1 GTSNPN and CDR2 SVGIG (reference sequence). Deletions cut 0 bases from V and 7 bases from J, with 9 bases between. CDR3 coding DNA: TGTGCCTGGAGTGTACAGGGTAACGGGGAGCTGTTTTTT. Translation: CAWSVQGNGELFF.

In this sample, this clonotype turned up a few times. Lacking the conserved final phenylalanine or tryptophan, this CDR3 likely reflects a read error. The chain couples TRBV6-2 or TRBV6-3 to TRBJ2-6, with unresolved D. CDR3 length equals 15 residues. The germline V gene encodes CDR1 MNHEY and CDR2 SVGEGT. V lost 2 bases, J lost 0 bases, and 5 bases lay in between. CDR3 sequence: CASSYALSGANVLTS. The CDR3 bases are TGTGCCAGCAGTTACGCACTCTCTGGGGCCAACGTCCTGACTTCC.

This clonotype was seen repeatedly, ten times or more. The chain links TRBV6-1 to TRBJ2-1; D not certain. CDR1 MNHNS and CDR2 SASEGT come from the germline V gene. The CDR3 totals 15 residues. Trimming cost V 6 bases and J 2 bases, with 14 bases left between them. The CDR3 DNA sequence: TGTGCCAGCAGACCCGGAAGATTGACCTACAATGAGCAGTTCTTC. Translating gives CASRPGRLTYNEQFF.

This clonotype was seen only once. A much larger clone lies one base from this, so it may be a read error. The rearrangement uses TRBV29-1 and TRBJ2-1, with 8 bases lining up with TRBD1. J was trimmed by 5 bases and V by 5 bases; bases with no gene match: 5. The CDR3 length is 13 residues. CDR1 SQVTM and CDR2 ANQGSEA come from the germline V gene. The CDR3 nucleotides are TGCAGCGTTTGGACAGGGTGCGACAATGAGCAGTTCTTC. This gives the protein CSVWTGCDNEQFF.

This clonotype was seen at least ten times. The chain combines TRBV7-9 with TRBJ2-3, with a weak D call TRBD1 (5 bases). Trimming cost V 8 bases and J 0 bases, with 15 bases left between them. This CDR3 contains 15 residues. Per germline, CDR1 SEHNR and CDR2 FQNEAQ (reference sequence). CDR3 nucleotide sequence: TGTGCCAGCGTCAGGGCAGCATCTAGCACAGATACGCAGTATTTT. Translation gives CASVRAASSTDTQYF. The whole variable domain, remainder taken from reference TRBV7-9 and TRBJ2-3, is DTGVSQNPRHKITKRGQNVTFRCDPISEHNRLYWYRQTLGQGPEFLTYFQNEAQLEKSRLLSDRFSAERPKGSFSTLEIQRTEQGDSAMYLCASVRAASSTDTQYFGPGTRLTVL.

This clonotype was recorded at least ten times. The chain employs TRBV29-1 and TRBJ2-1, with 10 bases matching TRBD2. V was pared by 6 bases and J by 0 bases, with 20 bases of the junction left unmatched. The CDR3 totals 20 residues. Germline V lookup: CDR1 SQVTM, CDR2 ANQGSEA. The CDR3 nucleotides are TGCAGCGTCCACCTCGGGGGGGTAGCGGGGGGCCCTATCTCCTACAATGAGCAGTTCTTC. Protein product: CSVHLGGVAGGPISYNEQFF.

About this clonotype itself: A much more abundant neighbour one base away suggests this may be a read error. The chain uses TRBV6-9 and TRBJ1-5; 8 bases match TRBD1. In germline, CDR1 is MNHGY, CDR2 SVAAGI. With 3 bases clipped from V and 6 bases from J, the junction kept 4 bases outside the gene matches. The CDR3 totals 14 residues. The CDR3 here is CASSYWQGAQPQHF. In DNA form, the CDR3 reads TGTGCCAGCAGTTACTGGCAGGGGGCTCAGCCCCAGCATTTT.

This clonotype was detected ten times or more. J is TRBJ1-5 and V is TRBV6-1; TRBD1 aligns across 7 bases. The CDR3 extends over 14 amino acids. Germline V gives CDR1 MNHNS, CDR2 SASEGT. V lost 6 bases and J lost 7; bases outside the gene matches: 9. This chain's CDR3 is CASSPTGAIQPQHF. DNA of the CDR3: TGTGCCAGCAGCCCAACAGGGGCAATCCAGCCCCAGCATTTT.

This clonotype was seen many times. The genes are TRBV6-5 and TRBJ1-1; D ambiguous. Germline CDR1 is MNHEY and CDR2 is SVGAGI. V gave up 0 bases and J gave up 4 bases, with 6 bases separating them. The CDR3 covers 13 residues. The CDR3 is CASSYSGPTEAFF. The CDR3 DNA sequence: TGTGCCAGCAGTTACTCGGGTCCCACTGAAGCTTTCTTT.

This clonotype came up many times. The V and J genes are TRBV14 and TRBJ2-7, with 9 bases aligning to TRBD1. V trimming: 4 bases; J trimming: 3 bases; junction bases outside the gene matches: 10. CDR1 SGHDN and CDR2 FVKESK come from the germline V gene. This CDR3 spans 16 amino acids. The chain's CDR3 is CASSPDYGTGYYEQYF. CDR3 nucleotide sequence: TGTGCCAGCAGCCCCGACTACGGGACAGGGTACTACGAGCAGTACTTC.

This clonotype was counted ten times or more. V gene TRBV28 combines with J gene TRBJ2-1; tentatively, D is TRBD1 or TRBD2 (5 bases each). Germline lookup yields CDR1 MDHEN and CDR2 SYDVKM. The V and J ends lost 0 bases and 6 bases respectively, with 18 bases between them. The CDR3 covers 17 residues. For the CDR3, the DNA is TGTGCCAGCAGTTTATGGGGCTGGGGTCAGGGACCCAATGAGCAGTTCTTC. Translation: CASSLWGWGQGPNEQFF. The full variable domain, rest sourced from reference TRBV28 and TRBJ2-1, is DVKVTQSSRYLVKRTGEKVFLECVQDMDHENMFWYRQDPGLGLRLIYFSYDVKMKEKGDIPEGYSVSREKKERFSLILESASTNQTSMYLCASSLWGWGQGPNEQFFGPGTRLTVL.

This clonotype was detected ten times or more. The genes are TRBV11-2 and TRBJ1-2; D gene ambiguous. V lost 3 bases and J lost 3, with 8 bases in between. This CDR3 region has 13 residues. CDR1 and CDR2 from the germline V gene are SGHAT and FQNNGV. The CDR3 sequence: CASSFLGDYGYTF. CDR3 in DNA: TGTGCCAGCAGCTTCCTCGGGGACTATGGCTACACCTTC.

This clonotype appeared many times. V usage is TRBV7-9 and J usage is TRBJ1-5, with a tentative D call TRBD1 (6 bases). CDR1 is SEHNR and CDR2 is FQNEAQ in the germline V gene (reference sequence). V gave up 1 base and J gave up 0 bases, with 10 bases separating them. This CDR3 has 16 amino acids. CDR3 DNA: TGTGCCAGCAGCTTAGGGACAGACTATAGCAATCAGCCCCAGCATTTT. It encodes CASSLGTDYSNQPQHF.

This clonotype has a count of ten or more. The chain has TRBV20-1 and TRBJ2-3; the D is unclear. The CDR3 loop spans 11 amino acids. V lost 7 bases and J lost 6, with 11 bases in between. CDR1 DFQATT and CDR2 SNEGSKA come from the germline V gene (reference sequence). CDR3 sequence (DNA): TGCAGTGTATTGAGAGGTGATACGCAGTATTTT. Residues: CSVLRGDTQYF.

The chain carries TRBV20-1 and TRBJ2-2, with D possibly matching TRBD2 (6 bases). The CDR3 totals 15 residues. Germline V lookup: CDR1 DFQATT, CDR2 SNEGSKA (reference sequence). V lost 0 bases and J lost 5, with 13 bases in between. The CDR3: CSARDWLEGTGELFF. The CDR3 coding sequence is TGCAGTGCTAGAGATTGGTTGGAGGGGACCGGGGAGCTGTTTTTT.

The table lists this clonotype with a few counts. V and J are TRBV6-1 and TRBJ1-2, with D unclear. Germline loops: CDR1 MNHNS, CDR2 SASEGT. Trimming shortened V by 6 bases and J by 4 bases, and 15 bases separated the two germline ends. The CDR3 length is 14 residues. The CDR3 region is CASSPRSGSYGYTF. The CDR3 DNA sequence: TGTGCCAGCAGCCCCAGAAGCGGCTCCTATGGCTACACCTTC.

This clonotype was counted many times. The chain uses TRBV20-1 and TRBJ2-1; D is undetermined. Germline CDR1 reads DFQATT; CDR2 reads SNEGSKA (reference sequence). CDR3 length: 13 residues. Trimming removed 6 bases at V and 5 bases at J, with 14 bases between. CDR3: CSAPLPWDNEQFF. The DNA for the CDR3 is TGCAGTGCCCCGCTGCCCTGGGACAATGAGCAGTTCTTC.

This clonotype was found many times. The chain joins TRBV2 to TRBJ2-5, with 7 bases aligning to TRBD1. This CDR3 has 14 amino acids. Looked up from germline, CDR1 is SNHLY and CDR2 is FYNNEI. Unmatched junction bases numbered 10, after V lost 6 bases and J lost 6 bases. The CDR3 DNA reads TGTGCCAGCAGAGGACCGGGACAGTTCCAGACCCAGTACTTC. It specifies CASRGPGQFQTQYF. Looking up the rest from reference TRBV2 and TRBJ2-5 gives the full variable domain: EPEVTQTPSHQVTQMGQEVILRCVPISNHLYFYWYRQILGQKVEFLVSFYNNEISEKSEIFDDQFSVERPDGSNFTLKIRSTKLEDSAMYFCASRGPGQFQTQYFGPGTRLLVL.

The chain joins TRBV19 to TRBJ1-2, with D tentatively TRBD1 (6 bases). Deletions cut 9 bases from V and 6 bases from J, with 26 bases between. The germline gives CDR1 LNHDA, CDR2 SQIVND (reference sequence). The CDR3 sequence is 16 residues long. DNA for the CDR3: TGTGCCAGCACTCCCCCGGGCCTACAGGGAGTTGATGGCTACACCTTC. Protein sequence: CASTPPGLQGVDGYTF. The full variable domain, rest sourced from reference TRBV19 and TRBJ1-2, is DGGITQSPKYLFRKEGQNVTLSCEQNLNHDAMYWYRQDPGQGLRLIYYSQIVNDFQKGDIAEGYSVSREKKESFPLTVTSAQKNPTAFYLCASTPPGLQGVDGYTFGSGTRLTVV.